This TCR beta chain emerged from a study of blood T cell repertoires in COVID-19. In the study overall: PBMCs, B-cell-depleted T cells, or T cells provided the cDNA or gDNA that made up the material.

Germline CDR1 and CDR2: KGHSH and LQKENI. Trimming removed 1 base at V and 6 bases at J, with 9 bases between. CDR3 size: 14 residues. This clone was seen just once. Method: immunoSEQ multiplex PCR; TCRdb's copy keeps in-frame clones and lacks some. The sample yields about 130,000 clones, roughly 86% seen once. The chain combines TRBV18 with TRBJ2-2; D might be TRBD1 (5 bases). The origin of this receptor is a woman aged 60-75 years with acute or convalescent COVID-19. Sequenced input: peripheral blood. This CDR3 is CASSPLQGSGELFF. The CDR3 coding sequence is TGTGCCAGCTCACCACTCCAGGGTTCCGGGGAGCTGTTTTTT. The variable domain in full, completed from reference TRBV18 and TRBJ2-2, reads NAGVMQNPRHLVRRRGQEARLRCSPMKGHSHVYWYRQLPEEGLKFMVYLQKENIIDESGMPKERFSAEFPKEGPSILRIQQVVRGDSAAYFCASSPLQGSGELFFGEGSRLTVL.